One sample yielded the 22 T cell receptor beta chains listed below, sequenced in a study of blood T cell repertoires in COVID-19. Profiling relied on immunoSEQ multiplex PCR, and the TCRdb table lists in-frame clones only, not all of them. Of 70,000 to 95,000 clones detected, around nine tenths appear once; the ten largest clones hold 4.8%. The sequenced sample was peripheral blood. The receptors stem from an elderly woman with active COVID-19.

The rearrangement uses TRBV7-2 and TRBJ1-2; no firm D call. Trimming removed 1 base at V and 3 bases at J, with 9 bases between. Germline lookup yields CDR1 SGHTA and CDR2 FQGNSA. The CDR3 contains 14 residues. CDR3 bases: TGTGCCAGCAGCTTAGGTAGAGATTACTATGGCTACACCTTC. It codes for CASSLGRDYYGYTF.

The V gene is TRBV7-9, the J gene TRBJ2-1; 8 nucleotides match TRBD2. Germline V lookup: CDR1 SEHNR, CDR2 FQNEAQ (reference sequence). Unmatched junction bases numbered 5, after V lost 4 bases and J lost 9 bases. The CDR3 sequence is 13 residues long. The DNA for the CDR3 is TGTGCCAGCAGCTCTCGACTAGCGAGTGAGCAGTTCTTC. Translation gives CASSSRLASEQFF.

The rearrangement links TRBV5-1 to TRBJ2-1, with D hard to call. The germline gives CDR1 SGHRS, CDR2 YFSETQ. CDR3 size: 15 residues. Deletions cut 0 bases from V and 2 bases from J, with 9 bases between. The CDR3 is CASSLGAPTYNEQFF. The CDR3, as DNA: TGCGCCAGCAGCTTGGGGGCCCCCACCTACAATGAGCAGTTCTTC.

The CDR3 sequence: CASSQTGGGNQPQHF. In nucleotides, the CDR3 is TGTGCCAGCAGCCAAACAGGGGGAGGCAATCAGCCCCAGCATTTT. V and J are TRBV3-1 (or the pseudogene TRBV3-2) and TRBJ1-5; 8 bases fit TRBD1. Germline V lookup: CDR1 LGHDT, CDR2 YNNKEL (reference sequence). Germline trimming cut 2 bases from V and 2 bases from J; bases unmatched to any gene: 2. CDR3 length: 15 amino acids.

This clone appeared a few times. The chain links TRBV7-2 to TRBJ2-2; unclear D gene. Trimming left V 4 bases short and J 4 bases short, with 7 bases between. Germline values: CDR1 SGHTA, CDR2 FQGNSA. The CDR3 runs to 13 residues. In DNA, the CDR3 is TGTGCCAGCAGCTCGACTTCCACCGGGGAGCTGTTTTTT. Protein sequence: CASSSTSTGELFF.

The V and J genes are TRBV12-3 or TRBV12-4 and TRBJ2-2; D gene unclear. V was clipped by 6 bases and J by 5 bases, with 7 bases between them. The CDR3 totals 12 residues. Written as DNA, the CDR3 is TGTGCCAGCAGATACAGTACCGGGGAGCTGTTTTTT. Translating it yields CASRYSTGELFF.

This clone was counted only a few times. This chain connects TRBV4-3 to TRBJ2-1; 9 positions agree with TRBD2. This CDR3 contains 17 residues. CDR1 is LGHNA, CDR2 YSLEER, per germline. V trimming: 1 base; J trimming: 3 bases; junction bases outside the gene matches: 7. DNA for the CDR3: TGCGCCAGCAGCCAAGGGGTTGCGGGAGGGTACTACAATGAGCAGTTCTTC. Its protein is CASSQGVAGGYYNEQFF.

The chain carries TRBV10-3 and TRBJ2-2, with TRBD1 matching 9 bases. CDR1 is ENHRY, CDR2 SYGVKD, per germline. This CDR3 has 18 residues. J was trimmed by 7 bases and V by 5 bases; bases with no gene match: 17. CDR3: CAISTPGQGIHRVGELFF. The CDR3 coding sequence is TGTGCCATCAGTACGCCGGGACAGGGAATCCATCGGGTCGGGGAGCTGTTTTTT.

The V gene is TRBV21-1, the J gene TRBJ1-3; the table's TRBD1 call for D was not verified on the DNA. TRBV21-1 is listed as a pseudogene. The CDR3 has 14 amino acids. In DNA form, the CDR3 reads TGTGCCAGCAGCAATGGCAGGGTTGTTGACACCATATATTTT. This translates into CASSNGRVVDTIYF.

The genes are TRBV4-1 and TRBJ1-1; 12 bases agree with TRBD1. From germline, CDR1 is MGHRA and CDR2 YSYEKL. V lost 2 bases, J lost 1 base, and 11 bases stayed unmatched. This CDR3 comprises 19 residues. CDR3 in DNA: TGCGCCAGCAGCCAACCTTTCGGGACAGGGGGCCAGGGGAACACTGAAGCTTTCTTT. Translated, it gives CASSQPFGTGGQGNTEAFF.

V is TRBV28 and J is TRBJ2-7; D call uncertain. This CDR3 comprises 14 residues. CDR1 is MDHEN, CDR2 SYDVKM, per germline. V was trimmed by 5 bases and J by 0 bases, leaving 11 bases between them. In nucleotides, the CDR3 is TGTGCCAGCAGTCCTGACACCCTCTCCTACGAGCAGTACTTC. It yields the protein CASSPDTLSYEQYF.

This clone was counted only a few times. The V and J genes are TRBV11-2 and TRBJ1-5; D is uncertain. This CDR3 has 13 residues. The V gene lost 3 bases and the J gene lost 5 bases, with 8 bases spanning the gap. Germline loops: CDR1 SGHAT, CDR2 FQNNGV. The DNA for the CDR3 is TGTGCCAGCAGCTTCGGCGGAGATCAGCCCCAGCATTTT. Its translation: CASSFGGDQPQHF.

The gene calls are TRBV10-3 and TRBJ2-7; TRBD2 matches 7 bases. With 4 bases clipped from V and 5 bases from J, the junction kept 11 bases outside the gene matches. CDR3 size: 15 residues. Germline lookup yields CDR1 ENHRY and CDR2 SYGVKD. The CDR3 sequence is CAISVVLADPDEQYF. The CDR3 nucleotides are TGTGCCATCAGTGTCGTCCTAGCGGACCCTGACGAGCAGTACTTC.

V is TRBV28 and J is TRBJ2-3, with 9 nucleotides matching TRBD1. Trimming cost V 4 bases and J 5 bases; bases outside gene matches: 1. The length of the CDR3 is 13 residues. Germline-derived CDR1 and CDR2 are MDHEN and SYDVKM. The CDR3 reads CASSWTGVDTQYF. The CDR3 DNA is TGTGCCAGCAGTTGGACAGGGGTAGATACGCAGTATTTT. Complete variable domain (other parts from reference TRBV28 and TRBJ2-3): DVKVTQSSRYLVKRTGEKVFLECVQDMDHENMFWYRQDPGLGLRLIYFSYDVKMKEKGDIPEGYSVSREKKERFSLILESASTNQTSMYLCASSWTGVDTQYFGPGTRLTVL.

The chain couples TRBV10-1 to TRBJ2-7; 12 bases are shared with TRBD2. This CDR3 spans 13 amino acids. The V and J ends lost 4 bases and 5 bases, in that order; junction bases with no gene match: 0. The germline V gene encodes CDR1 WNHNN and CDR2 SYGVQD (reference sequence). CDR3 amino acids: CASSGTSGDEQYF. The DNA of the CDR3 is TGCGCCAGCAGTGGGACTAGCGGGGACGAGCAGTACTTC.

The chain recombines TRBV4-3 with TRBJ2-3, with TRBD1 matching 9 bases. V shed 0 bases, J shed 4 bases, and the junction held 8 bases outside the gene matches. The germline CDR1 and CDR2 sequences are LGHNA and YSLEER. The CDR3 runs 17 residues. In nucleotides, the CDR3 is TGCGCCAGCAGCCAAGATGCCCGGACAGGGGTTCCAGATACGCAGTATTTT. It yields the protein CASSQDARTGVPDTQYF.

In its sample, this clone was seen once. The rearrangement links TRBV18 to TRBJ1-4; no firm D call. Germline CDR1 and CDR2: KGHSH and LQKENI. The CDR3 runs 15 residues. V was cut by 2 bases and J by 0 bases, with 7 bases left in between. The CDR3 reads CASSPNRATNEKLFF. The CDR3 DNA reads as TGTGCCAGCTCACCAAACCGGGCAACTAATGAAAAACTGTTTTTT.

On this clone: The same CDR3 can be traced to other DNA sequences in this sample. The CDR3 region is CASSAGTLSYEQYF. The CDR3 nucleotides read TGTGCCAGCAGCGCCGGGACACTTTCCTACGAGCAGTACTTC. The chain has TRBV9 and TRBJ2-7; the D gene is possibly TRBD1 (6 bases). The CDR3 extends over 14 amino acids. Germline lookup yields CDR1 SGDLS and CDR2 YYNGEE. V was cut by 3 bases and J by 1 base, with 11 bases left in between.

The V and J genes are TRBV27 and TRBJ1-2; 9 bases match TRBD1. After removal of 8 bases from V and 3 bases from J, the junction contained 4 bases not matched to a gene. Germline CDR1 reads MNHEY; CDR2 reads SMNVEV (reference sequence). The CDR3 contains 13 residues. The CDR3: CASADRGHYGYTF. The DNA of the CDR3 is TGTGCCAGCGCGGACAGGGGCCACTATGGCTACACCTTC.

The CDR3 spells CATTQTGVQPQHF. The CDR3, as DNA: TGTGCCACCACCCAGACAGGGGTTCAGCCCCAGCATTTT. The chain has TRBV15 and TRBJ1-5, with 8 bases fitting TRBD1. Germline lookup yields CDR1 LNHNV and CDR2 YYDKDF (reference sequence). The CDR3 contains 13 residues. The trim removed 7 bases at V and 6 bases at J, leaving 5 bases unmatched.

This chain links TRBV4-3 with TRBJ2-7; TRBD2 agrees at 7 bases. Trimming at V came to 0 bases and at J to 4 bases, leaving 9 bases not matched to a gene. This CDR3 has 16 residues. Germline V gene sequence: CDR1 LGHNA, CDR2 YSLEER. This CDR3 is CASSQDGGGISYEQYF. The DNA of the CDR3 is TGCGCCAGCAGCCAAGATGGCGGGGGTATTTCGTACGAGCAGTACTTC.

The V and J genes are TRBV2 and TRBJ1-3; D is possibly TRBD1 (6 bases). The CDR3 extends over 14 amino acids. Trimming shortened V by 6 bases and J by 4 bases, and 13 bases separated the two germline ends. CDR1 is SNHLY and CDR2 is FYNNEI in the germline V gene. The CDR3 coding sequence is TGTGCCAGCAGGGGGACCCAGGGGGGAAACACCATATATTTT. This sequence encodes CASRGTQGGNTIYF.